This passage covers 20 T cell receptor beta chains from one sample sequenced in a study of blood T cell repertoires in COVID-19. Here immunoSEQ multiplex PCR was the method, and the copy in TCRdb shows in-frame clones only, minus some. Of about 140,000 clones in the sample, 88% are singletons; the top ten hold 1.8%. Sequencing input: peripheral blood. These receptors were taken from a man aged 70 or older with acute or convalescent COVID-19.

The V call is TRBV5-1, the J call TRBJ2-5; weak D call: TRBD1 (5 bases). Deletions cut 0 bases from V and 5 bases from J, with 14 bases between. The CDR3 runs to 15 residues. Germline values: CDR1 SGHRS, CDR2 YFSETQ. The CDR3 loop is CASSLVTGNRETQYF. As DNA, the CDR3 is TGCGCCAGCAGCTTGGTTACAGGCAACCGGGAGACCCAGTACTTC.

This clone appeared once. This chain joins TRBV5-3 and TRBJ2-3; 9 bases align to TRBD2. TRBV5-3 carries the ORF label, with uncertain function. This CDR3 spans 17 amino acids. J was trimmed by 0 bases and V by 2 bases; bases with no gene match: 7. CDR3 in DNA: TGTGCCAGAAGCTTAGCGGGAGGTCCTACTAGCACAGATACGCAGTATTTT. This translates into CARSLAGGPTSTDTQYF.

Comment on this clone: The same CDR3 arises from other DNA sequences in this sample as well. The chain has TRBV11-2 and TRBJ1-1, with D maybe TRBD1 (6 bases). Trimming stripped 1 base from V and 4 bases from J, with 10 bases between. The germline V gene encodes CDR1 SGHAT and CDR2 FQNNGV. There are 14 residues in the CDR3. The CDR3 loop is CASSLVQGSTEAFF. The CDR3 DNA reads as TGTGCCAGCAGCTTAGTCCAGGGGAGCACTGAAGCTTTCTTT. Drawing the rest from reference TRBV11-2 and TRBJ1-1, the complete variable domain is EAGVAQSPRYKIIEKRQSVAFWCNPISGHATLYWYQQILGQGPKLLIQFQNNGVVDDSQLPKDRFSAERLKGVDSTLKIQPAKLEDSAVYLCASSLVQGSTEAFFGQGTRLTVV.

This clone was detected once. J is TRBJ2-1 and V is TRBV3-1 (or the pseudogene TRBV3-2), with D hard to call. The CDR3 has 13 residues. Germline V CDR1 and CDR2: LGHDT, YNNKEL (reference sequence). V was shortened by 4 bases and J by 9 bases, with 13 bases between the two germline ends. The CDR3 region is CASSLRQAGEQFF. CDR3 bases: TGTGCCAGCAGCCTAAGGCAGGCCGGTGAGCAGTTCTTC.

The V and J genes are TRBV19 and TRBJ2-7; 7 positions match TRBD1. Germline trimming cut 1 base from V and 4 bases from J; bases unmatched to any gene: 4. Germline lookup yields CDR1 LNHDA and CDR2 SQIVND (reference sequence). This CDR3 comprises 14 residues. The CDR3 DNA reads TGTGCCAGTAGTATAGGGGGCAGGGGGTACGAGCAGTACTTC. It is translated as CASSIGGRGYEQYF.

The V gene is TRBV28, the J gene TRBJ2-2; 7 nucleotides match TRBD1. The CDR3 has 12 amino acids. V lost 6 bases and J lost 5; bases outside the gene matches: 0. Germline CDR1 reads MDHEN; CDR2 reads SYDVKM. The chain's CDR3 is CASRTGTGELFF. The DNA for the CDR3 is TGTGCCAGCAGGACAGGGACCGGGGAGCTGTTTTTT.

The rearrangement joins TRBV5-6 to TRBJ2-1, with D possibly TRBD2 on 6 matching bases. Germline assignment: CDR1 SGHDT and CDR2 YYEEEE. V was trimmed by 2 bases and J by 14 bases, leaving 11 bases between them. The CDR3 extends over 11 amino acids. DNA of the CDR3: TGTGCCAGCAGCTTCCGGGACTCCAAGTTCTTC. This sequence encodes CASSFRDSKFF.

This chain uses TRBV7-9 with TRBJ1-4; no reliable D call. The CDR3 extends over 16 amino acids. Germline lookup yields CDR1 SEHNR and CDR2 FQNEAQ (reference sequence). Deletions cut 2 bases from V and 4 bases from J, with 14 bases between. The DNA of the CDR3 is TGTGCCAGCAGCTTACGTCCGCAAGCCTTTAATGAAAAACTGTTTTTT. Its translation is CASSLRPQAFNEKLFF.

J is TRBJ2-3 and V is TRBV9; D is undetermined. The CDR3 runs to 13 residues. The V end lost 0 bases, the J end lost 3 bases, and 5 bases lay between the germline ends. Germline-derived CDR1 and CDR2 are SGDLS and YYNGEE. The CDR3 DNA reads as TGTGCCAGCAGCGTAGTTATGACAGATACGCAGTATTTT. Translation: CASSVVMTDTQYF. The whole variable domain, remainder taken from reference TRBV9 and TRBJ2-3, is DSGVTQTPKHLITATGQRVTLRCSPRSGDLSVYWYQQSLDQGLQFLIQYYNGEERAKGNILERFSAQQFPDLHSELNLSSLELGDSALYFCASSVVMTDTQYFGPGTRLTVL.

This chain uses TRBV7-9 with TRBJ1-2, with 9 bases identical to TRBD1. The CDR3 length is 15 residues. The V and J ends lost 5 bases and 6 bases, in that order; junction bases with no gene match: 10. Germline V CDR1 and CDR2: SEHNR, FQNEAQ (reference sequence). This CDR3 is CASSARTGDGHGYTF. CDR3 sequence (DNA): TGTGCCAGCAGCGCGCGGACAGGGGATGGCCATGGCTACACCTTC.

The table lists this clone with a count of one. The genes are TRBV27 and TRBJ2-7; D uncertain. Germline CDR1 and CDR2: MNHEY and SMNVEV (reference sequence). Trimming removed 2 bases from V and 1 base from J, with 9 bases in between. The CDR3 totals 14 residues. The CDR3 coding sequence is TGTGCCAGCAGTTTAAACCAGGTTTCCTACGAGCAGTACTTC. Protein product: CASSLNQVSYEQYF.

The chain joins TRBV6-4 to TRBJ2-2; D call uncertain. The CDR3 runs to 16 residues. Trimming cost V 0 bases and J 4 bases, with 12 bases left between them. Germline values: CDR1 MRHNA, CDR2 SNTAGT. CDR3 loop: CASSDSNQAGTGELFF. As DNA, the CDR3 is TGTGCCAGCAGTGACTCGAACCAAGCCGGCACCGGGGAGCTGTTTTTT.

This chain links TRBV6-6 with TRBJ2-3, with D possibly TRBD2 on 6 matching bases. This CDR3 region has 15 residues. The V gene lost 5 bases and the J gene lost 1 base, with 13 bases spanning the gap. CDR1 MNHNY and CDR2 SVGAGI come from the germline V gene (reference sequence). CDR3 amino acids: CASSQGGAGTDTQYF. Here the CDR3 DNA reads TGTGCCAGCAGTCAGGGAGGTGCGGGCACAGATACGCAGTATTTT.

This chain connects TRBV27 to TRBJ1-1; TRBD1 matches at 10 bases. Germline V gene lookup returns CDR1 MNHEY and CDR2 SMNVEV (reference sequence). CDR3 length: 15 amino acids. Trimming cost V 4 bases and J 5 bases; bases outside gene matches: 7. The CDR3: CASSYQTGGGTEAFF. CDR3 nucleotide sequence: TGTGCCAGCAGTTATCAGACAGGGGGCGGAACTGAAGCTTTCTTT.

The rearrangement joins TRBV5-5 to TRBJ1-6; D is unclear. V lost 2 bases, J lost 3 bases, and 9 bases lay in between. CDR3 length: 15 amino acids. Germline loops: CDR1 SGHKS, CDR2 YYEKEE (reference sequence). The CDR3 sequence is CASSFRSNYNSPLHF. The DNA for the CDR3 is TGTGCCAGCAGCTTTCGAAGCAACTATAATTCACCCCTCCACTTT.

This rearrangement joins TRBV27 to TRBJ2-3, with 14 bases that match TRBD2. Germline loops: CDR1 MNHEY, CDR2 SMNVEV (reference sequence). The J segment lost 1 base and the V segment lost 2 bases, leaving 5 bases of the junction unmatched. This CDR3 spans 18 amino acids. The CDR3 spells CASSLGLAGGQRTDTQYF. The CDR3 bases are TGTGCCAGCAGTTTAGGACTAGCGGGAGGTCAACGCACAGATACGCAGTATTTT.

The rearrangement joins TRBV2 to TRBJ1-1; 10 bases map to TRBD1. V shed 6 bases and J 5 bases; nucleotides not matched to a gene: 18. Germline-derived CDR1 and CDR2 are SNHLY and FYNNEI. The CDR3 runs 18 residues. The CDR3 sequence: CASRVPGQGRLTVTEAFF. CDR3 sequence (DNA): TGTGCCAGCAGAGTTCCGGGACAGGGGCGATTGACGGTAACTGAAGCTTTCTTT. The whole variable domain, filled in from reference TRBV2 and TRBJ1-1, reads EPEVTQTPSHQVTQMGQEVILRCVPISNHLYFYWYRQILGQKVEFLVSFYNNEISEKSEIFDDQFSVERPDGSNFTLKIRSTKLEDSAMYFCASRVPGQGRLTVTEAFFGQGTRLTVV.

This rearrangement joins TRBV3-1 (or the pseudogene TRBV3-2) to TRBJ1-3; no clear D. Germline assignment: CDR1 LGHDT and CDR2 YNNKEL (reference sequence). The length of the CDR3 is 16 residues. V was trimmed by 0 bases and J by 0 bases, leaving 9 bases between them. CDR3 DNA sequence: TGTGCCAGCAGCCAAGATCTAGGGAGCTCTGGAAACACCATATATTTT. Residues: CASSQDLGSSGNTIYF.

The chain combines TRBV11-2 with TRBJ2-3; D gene ambiguous. From germline, CDR1 is SGHAT and CDR2 FQNNGV. Trimming took 5 bases from V and 3 from J, leaving 6 bases between them. The CDR3 length is 12 residues. As DNA, the CDR3 is TGTGCCAGCAGCCCCGTTACAGATACGCAGTATTTT. Its protein is CASSPVTDTQYF.

The rearrangement uses TRBV5-1 and TRBJ1-1; TRBD1 matches at 9 bases. The ends lost 4 bases at V and 0 bases at J; junction bases unmatched: 7. This CDR3 has 16 residues. Germline V CDR1 and CDR2: SGHRS, YFSETQ. In nucleotides, the CDR3 is TGCGCCAGCAGCGGGACAGGGAGTAAAATGAACACTGAAGCTTTCTTT. Translation: CASSGTGSKMNTEAFF.